This TCR beta chain stems from a study of T-cell memory formation after mild COVID-19. Study findings and constraints: The main location of contracting CD4+ clones was CM and EM, and that of contracting CD8+ clones was EMRA. Cross-reactive memory appears to have joined, as suggested by some responding clones showing up in pre-infection memory. Day 15 to 85 contractors were CD4/CD8 balanced; later expanders leaned CD4+.

CDR3 length equals 15 residues. Germline CDR1 and CDR2: LGHDT and YNNKEL (reference sequence). V shed 0 bases and J 4 bases; nucleotides not matched to a gene: 4. From 5'RACE with constant-segment primers came TCR alpha and TCR beta cDNA libraries that carried sample barcodes and UMIs. TCRdb analysed the 5' RACE reads with MiXCR anew, one entry per CDR3 protein. The data show about 470,000 distinct CDR3 sequences, with roughly 25% seen just once and about 12% held by the top ten. This clonotype was seen more than once but under ten times. Its antigen remains unknown. The TCR was taken from an adult woman who had mild COVID-19 (a few samples of this study predate the infection). Cell type and time point are not known. The V and J genes are TRBV3-1 and TRBJ2-7, with 9 bases identical to TRBD1. The sequencing sample was made of PBMCs or a T cell subset sorted from them (not recorded which). CDR3 region: CASSQDGTGWYEQYF. The CDR3 nucleotides are TGTGCCAGCAGCCAAGACGGGACAGGGTGGTACGAGCAGTACTTC.